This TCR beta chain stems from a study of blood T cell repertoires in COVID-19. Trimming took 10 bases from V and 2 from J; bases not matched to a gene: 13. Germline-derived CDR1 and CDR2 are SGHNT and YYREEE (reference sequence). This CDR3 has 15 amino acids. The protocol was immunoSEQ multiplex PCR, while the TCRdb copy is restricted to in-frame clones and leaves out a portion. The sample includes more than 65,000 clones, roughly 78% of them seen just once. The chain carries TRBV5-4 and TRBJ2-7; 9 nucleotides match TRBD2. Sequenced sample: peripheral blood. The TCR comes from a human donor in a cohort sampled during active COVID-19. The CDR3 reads CAVRAGGPETYEQYF. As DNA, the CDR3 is TGTGCCGTGCGAGCGGGGGGACCGGAAACCTACGAGCAGTACTTC.